This T cell receptor (beta chain) originates from a study of OX40 agonist ivuxolimab in advanced cancers. V lost 3 bases and J lost 2, with 9 bases in between. The CDR3 extends over 13 amino acids. Per the germline V gene, CDR1 is SGDLS and CDR2 is YYNGEE. As regards this clone: The antigen is unknown.

Sequencing used immunoSEQ multiplex PCR; TCRdb keeps in-frame clones, though not all of them. Among about 36,000 clones listed, approximately 80% were seen once. Findings and limits, study-wide: The antigen specificity of the peripheral T cells (those that were expanded) was not determined. More expanded clones were seen, on average, in CD8+ T cells than in CD4+. By week 6 at 0.1 to 3.0 mg/kg, blood CD4+ and CD8+ T cells had expanded clonally. Patients who responded partially at 0.1-3.0 mg/kg showed clonal expansion ranking among the lowest.

The chain has TRBV9 and TRBJ2-7; D remains ambiguous. This TCR was sampled from an adult with an advanced solid tumor such as melanoma, head and neck, liver or kidney cancer. Sequencing was performed on CD4+ or CD8+ T cells sorted from blood, taken in a trial of the OX40 agonist ivuxolimab. CDR3 sequence reads: CASSEDTTYEQYF. The CDR3 bases are TGTGCCAGCAGCGAAGACACGACCTACGAGCAGTACTTC.